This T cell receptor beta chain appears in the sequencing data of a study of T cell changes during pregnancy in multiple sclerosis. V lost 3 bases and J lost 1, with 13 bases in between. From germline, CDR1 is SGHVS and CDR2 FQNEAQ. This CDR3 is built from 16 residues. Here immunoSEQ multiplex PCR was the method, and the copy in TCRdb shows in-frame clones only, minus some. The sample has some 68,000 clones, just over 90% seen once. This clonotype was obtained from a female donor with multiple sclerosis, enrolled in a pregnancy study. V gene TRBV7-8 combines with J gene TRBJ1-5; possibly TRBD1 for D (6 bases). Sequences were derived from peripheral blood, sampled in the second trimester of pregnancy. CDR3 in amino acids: CASSFGGHSSNQPQHF. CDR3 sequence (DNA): TGTGCCAGCAGCTTTGGGGGACATTCAAGCAATCAGCCCCAGCATTTT.